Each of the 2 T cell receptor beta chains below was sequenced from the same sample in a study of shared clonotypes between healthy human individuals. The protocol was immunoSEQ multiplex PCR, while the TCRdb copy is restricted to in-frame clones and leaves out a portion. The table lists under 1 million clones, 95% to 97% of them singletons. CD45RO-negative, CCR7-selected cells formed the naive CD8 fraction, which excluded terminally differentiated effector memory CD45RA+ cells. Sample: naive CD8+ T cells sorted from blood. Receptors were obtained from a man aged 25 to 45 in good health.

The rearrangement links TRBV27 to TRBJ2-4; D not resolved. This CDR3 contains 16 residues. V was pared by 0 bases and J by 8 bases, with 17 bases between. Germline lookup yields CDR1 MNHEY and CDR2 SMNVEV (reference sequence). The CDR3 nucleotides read TGTGCCAGCAGTTTATCCCTAGACTCCGCTCGTTACATTCAGTACTTC. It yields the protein CASSLSLDSARYIQYF.

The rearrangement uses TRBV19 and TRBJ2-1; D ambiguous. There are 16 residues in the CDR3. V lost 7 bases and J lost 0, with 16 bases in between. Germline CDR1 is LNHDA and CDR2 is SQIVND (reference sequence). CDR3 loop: CASNPRPGSSYNEQFF. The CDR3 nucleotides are TGTGCCAGTAACCCTCGGCCGGGTAGCTCCTACAATGAGCAGTTCTTC.